This TCR beta chain was found in a study of T-cell memory formation after mild COVID-19. Whole-study context: The two donors had largely donor-specific TCR clusters.

This CDR3 spans 14 amino acids. Per the germline V gene, CDR1 is MGHRA and CDR2 is YSYEKL. V lost 1 base and J 4 bases, leaving 10 bases between the germline ends. Each CDR3 protein gets one entry after TCRdb re-called the 5' RACE reads with MiXCR. In the table there are 140,000 to 150,000 distinct CDR3 sequences, around 27% of which are singletons. Comments on this clonotype: Antigen unknown.

Study outcomes and limitations: Those CD4+ clones that contracted were mainly in CM and EM (CD8+ ones in EMRA).

The genes are TRBV4-1 and TRBJ1-2; TRBD1 might be the D (5 bases). The receptor was isolated from an adult woman who had mild COVID-19 (a few samples of this study predate the infection). Cell type and time point are not known. Sequencing was performed on PBMCs or a T cell subset sorted from them (not recorded which). DNA of the CDR3: TGCGCCAGCAGCCAAGTTGGGGGATTCTATGGCTACACCTTC. This gives the protein CASSQVGGFYGYTF.